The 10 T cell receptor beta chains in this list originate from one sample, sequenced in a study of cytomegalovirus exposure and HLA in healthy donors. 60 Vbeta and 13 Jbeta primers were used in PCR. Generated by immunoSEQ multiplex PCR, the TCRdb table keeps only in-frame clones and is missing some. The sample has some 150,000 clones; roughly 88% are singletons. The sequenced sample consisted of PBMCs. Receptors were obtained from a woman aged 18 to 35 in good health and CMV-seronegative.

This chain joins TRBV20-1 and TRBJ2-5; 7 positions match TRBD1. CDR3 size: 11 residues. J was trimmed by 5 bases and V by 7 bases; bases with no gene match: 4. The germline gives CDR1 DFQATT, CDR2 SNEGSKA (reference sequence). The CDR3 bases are TGCAGTGTGGACAGGAGGGAGACCCAGTACTTC. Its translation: CSVDRRETQYF.

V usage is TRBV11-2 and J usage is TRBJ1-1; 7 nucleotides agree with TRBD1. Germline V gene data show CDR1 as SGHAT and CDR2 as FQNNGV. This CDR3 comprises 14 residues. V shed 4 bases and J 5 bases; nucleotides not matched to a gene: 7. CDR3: CASSSLTGMTEAFF. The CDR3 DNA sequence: TGTGCCAGCAGCTCACTGACAGGGATGACTGAAGCTTTCTTT.

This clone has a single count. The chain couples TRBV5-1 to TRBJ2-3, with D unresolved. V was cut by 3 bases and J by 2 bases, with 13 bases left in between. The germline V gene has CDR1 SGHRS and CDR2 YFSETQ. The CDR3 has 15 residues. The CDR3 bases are TGCGCCAGCAGCTACTCGGTCCCCCTCACAGATACGCAGTATTTT. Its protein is CASSYSVPLTDTQYF. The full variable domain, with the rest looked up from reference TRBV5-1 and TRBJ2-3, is KAGVTQTPRYLIKTRGQQVTLSCSPISGHRSVSWYQQTPGQGLQFLFEYFSETQRNKGNFPGRFSGRQFSNSRSEMNVSTLELGDSALYLCASSYSVPLTDTQYFGPGTRLTVL.

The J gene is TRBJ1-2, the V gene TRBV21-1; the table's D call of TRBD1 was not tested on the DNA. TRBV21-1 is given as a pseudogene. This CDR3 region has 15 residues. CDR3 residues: CASSTGTDPNYGYTF. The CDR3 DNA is TGTGCCAGCAGCACCGGGACAGATCCTAACTATGGCTACACCTTC.

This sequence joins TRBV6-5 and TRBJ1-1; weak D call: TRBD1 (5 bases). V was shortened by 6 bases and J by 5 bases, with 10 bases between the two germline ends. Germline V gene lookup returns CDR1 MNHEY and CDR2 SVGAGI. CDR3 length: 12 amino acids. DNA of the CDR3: TGTGCCAGCAGGGGGCTCGGGACTGAAGCTTTCTTT. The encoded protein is CASRGLGTEAFF.

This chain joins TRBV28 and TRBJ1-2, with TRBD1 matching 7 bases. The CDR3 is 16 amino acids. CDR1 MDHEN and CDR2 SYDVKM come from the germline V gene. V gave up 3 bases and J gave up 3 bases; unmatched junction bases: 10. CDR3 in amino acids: CASSFGRGRGDYGYTF. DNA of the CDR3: TGTGCCAGCAGTTTCGGAAGGGGGCGGGGGGACTATGGCTACACCTTC.

For the CDR3, the DNA is TGTGCCAGCAGCCCGAGGGACAGGGGGCAAGGGCAGTACTTC. The encoded protein is CASSPRDRGQGQYF. This chain connects TRBV7-9 to TRBJ2-7; 12 bases are a match to TRBD1. CDR3 size: 14 residues. The germline gives CDR1 SEHNR, CDR2 FQNEAQ (reference sequence). The ends lost 5 bases at V and 9 bases at J; junction bases unmatched: 8.

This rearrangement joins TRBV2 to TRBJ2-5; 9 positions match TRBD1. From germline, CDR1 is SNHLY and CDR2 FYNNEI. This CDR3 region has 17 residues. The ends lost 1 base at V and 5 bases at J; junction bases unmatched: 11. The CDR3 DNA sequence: TGTGCCAGCAGTGAAGTACTGGACAGGGGACGGCGGGAGACCCAGTACTTC. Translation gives CASSEVLDRGRRETQYF.

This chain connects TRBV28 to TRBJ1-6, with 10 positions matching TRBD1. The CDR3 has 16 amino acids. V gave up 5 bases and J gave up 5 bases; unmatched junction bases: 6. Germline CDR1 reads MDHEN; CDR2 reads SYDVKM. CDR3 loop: CASSAGTGVNNSPLHF. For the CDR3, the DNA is TGTGCCAGCAGTGCCGGGACAGGGGTGAATAATTCACCCCTCCACTTT.

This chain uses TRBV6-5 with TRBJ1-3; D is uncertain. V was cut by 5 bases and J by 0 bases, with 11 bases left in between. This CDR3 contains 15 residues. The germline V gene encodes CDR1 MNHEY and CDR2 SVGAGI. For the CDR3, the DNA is TGTGCCAGCAGTCCCAACTACCCCTCTGGAAACACCATATATTTT. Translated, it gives CASSPNYPSGNTIYF.